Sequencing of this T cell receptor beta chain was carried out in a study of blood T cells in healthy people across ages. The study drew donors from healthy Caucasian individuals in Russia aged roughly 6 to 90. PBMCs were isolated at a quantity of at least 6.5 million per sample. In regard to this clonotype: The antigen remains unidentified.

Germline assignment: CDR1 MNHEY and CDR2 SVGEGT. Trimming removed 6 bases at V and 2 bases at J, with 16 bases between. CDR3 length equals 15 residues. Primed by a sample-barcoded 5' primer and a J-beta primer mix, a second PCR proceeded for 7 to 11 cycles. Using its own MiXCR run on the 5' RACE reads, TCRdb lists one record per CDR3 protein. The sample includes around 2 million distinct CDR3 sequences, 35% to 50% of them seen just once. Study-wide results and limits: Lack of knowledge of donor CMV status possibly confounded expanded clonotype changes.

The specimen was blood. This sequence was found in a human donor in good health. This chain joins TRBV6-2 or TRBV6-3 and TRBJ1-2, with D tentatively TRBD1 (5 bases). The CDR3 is CASSTAWGPNYGYTF. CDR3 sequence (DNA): TGTGCCAGCAGCACGGCCTGGGGACCCAACTATGGCTACACCTTC.